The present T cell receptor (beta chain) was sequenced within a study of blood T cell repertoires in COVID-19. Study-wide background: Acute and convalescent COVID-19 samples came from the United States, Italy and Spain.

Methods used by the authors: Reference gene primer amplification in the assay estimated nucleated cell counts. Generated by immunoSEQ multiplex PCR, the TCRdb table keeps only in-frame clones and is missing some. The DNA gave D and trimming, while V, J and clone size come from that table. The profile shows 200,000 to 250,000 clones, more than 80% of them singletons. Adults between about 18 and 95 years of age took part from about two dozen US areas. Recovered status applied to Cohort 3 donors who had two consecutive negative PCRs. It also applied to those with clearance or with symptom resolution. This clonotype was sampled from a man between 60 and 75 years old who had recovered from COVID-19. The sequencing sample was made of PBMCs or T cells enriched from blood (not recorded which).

The chain's CDR3 is CASSQDDRRGGEQYF. CDR3 in DNA: TGTGCCAGCAGCCAAGATGACAGGAGAGGGGGCGAGCAGTACTTC. This sequence joins TRBV3-1 (or the pseudogene TRBV3-2) and TRBJ2-7; a weak D match, TRBD1 (6 bases). With 0 bases removed from V and 6 bases from J, the gap between germline ends came to 15 bases. Germline lookup yields CDR1 LGHDT and CDR2 YNNKEL (reference sequence). The CDR3 runs 15 residues.